The 2 T cell receptor beta chains below were found in one sample sequenced in a study of regulatory T cells in long-lasting Graves disease. For TCR beta, libraries came from iRepertoire HTBI primers and Arm-PCR of CDR3 regions. MiXCR, run by TCRdb on the multiplex PCR reads, gives a single entry per CDR3 protein. The sample lists 430,000 or so distinct CDR3 sequences, over 20% occurring once. Time point denoted: persistent/refractory GD, antithyroid drugs over 5 years with positive TRAb. Making the TCR library involved RNA that had been extracted from PBMCs. The sequencing used peripheral blood mononuclear cells (PBMCs), collected when the disease was refractory, from a patient treated with antithyroid drugs. These receptors all stem from a female donor with Graves disease.

The chain recombines TRBV20-1 with TRBJ1-6, with TRBD1 as a possible D gene (5 bases). CDR3 size: 13 residues. Between the trimmed V and J ends, which lost 3 bases and 10 bases, there was a span of 13 bases. Germline V gene data show CDR1 as DFQATT and CDR2 as SNEGSKA (reference sequence). The CDR3 loop is CSARWRAGSPLHF. CDR3 DNA sequence: TGCAGTGCTAGGTGGAGGGCAGGGTCACCCCTCCACTTT.

The rearrangement joins TRBV6-5 to TRBJ1-2, with D unclear. Germline values: CDR1 MNHEY, CDR2 SVGAGI. The CDR3 extends over 15 amino acids. V shed 2 bases and J shed 3 bases, with 13 bases lying between them. The CDR3 region has the DNA TGTGCCAGCAGTTACGAGGGATCCGTTGACTATGGCTACACCTTC. This translates into CASSYEGSVDYGYTF.